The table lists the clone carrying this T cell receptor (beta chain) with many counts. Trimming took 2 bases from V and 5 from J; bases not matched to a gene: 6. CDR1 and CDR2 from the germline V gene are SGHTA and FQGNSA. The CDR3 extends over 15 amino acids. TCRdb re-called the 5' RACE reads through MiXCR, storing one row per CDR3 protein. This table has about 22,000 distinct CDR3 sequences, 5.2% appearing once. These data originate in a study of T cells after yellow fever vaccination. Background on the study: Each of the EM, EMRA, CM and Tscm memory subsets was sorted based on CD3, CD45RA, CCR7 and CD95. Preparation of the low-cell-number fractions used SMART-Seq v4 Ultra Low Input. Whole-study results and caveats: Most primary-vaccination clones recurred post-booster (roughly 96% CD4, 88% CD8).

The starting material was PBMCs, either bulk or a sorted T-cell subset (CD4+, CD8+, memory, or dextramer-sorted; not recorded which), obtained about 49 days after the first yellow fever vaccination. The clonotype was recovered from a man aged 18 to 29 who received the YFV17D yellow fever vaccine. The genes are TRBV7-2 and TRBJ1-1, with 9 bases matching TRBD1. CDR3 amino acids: CASSLTGGLWTEAFF. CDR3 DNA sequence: TGTGCCAGCAGCTTAACAGGGGGCTTGTGGACTGAAGCTTTCTTT.